This TCR beta chain was sequenced during a study of cytomegalovirus exposure and HLA in healthy donors. Whole-study results and caveats: Later analysis suggested most CMV-associated TCR beta chains were HLA-restricted. Rates of TCR association differed by HLA locus in a later analysis, with DRB1 highest and HLA-C lowest. Earlier analysis yielded a pattern in which most TCR beta V segments were productive about 90% or about 30% of the time.

This PCR relied on a set of 60 Vbeta primers and 13 Jbeta primers. Assay used: immunoSEQ multiplex PCR; TCRdb lists only in-frame clones, some missing. Here the sample spans fewer than 130,000 clones, about three quarters being singletons. J was trimmed by 8 bases and V by 1 base; bases with no gene match: 4. Germline V lookup: CDR1 SGHVS, CDR2 FQNEAQ. The CDR3 covers 16 residues. With respect to this clone: What it binds is unknown.

Sequencing was performed on PBMCs. The chain links TRBV7-8 to TRBJ2-1; 14 bases match TRBD2. The TCR sequence derives from a woman aged 25-40 years in good health and CMV-seronegative. For the CDR3, the DNA is TGTGCCAGCAGCTTAGGACTAGCGGGAGGGTTACATGAGCAGTTCTTC. Its translation: CASSLGLAGGLHEQFF.